Listed here is a single T cell receptor (beta chain). The CDR3 covers 12 residues. V gave up 5 bases and J gave up 7 bases, with 11 bases separating them. Germline loops: CDR1 LNHDA, CDR2 SQIVND (reference sequence). Per the original data handling: For nucleated cells, counts were estimated from reference gene primer amplification. Sequenced by immunoSEQ multiplex PCR; TCRdb stores in-frame clones only, minus some. V and J calls and clone size are as listed in that table; D and trimming were resolved from the DNA. The repertoire holds some 18,000 clones, with about nine tenths as singletons. These data come from a study of blood T cell repertoires in COVID-19. Study in general: Researchers got acute and convalescent COVID-19 samples from the United States, Italy and Spain. Nucleic acid was either cDNA or gDNA, and it came from T cells, B-cell-depleted T cells, or PBMCs.

The rearrangement joins TRBV19 to TRBJ1-2; D is possibly TRBD1 (5 bases). This clonotype was sampled from a human donor in a cohort sampled during active COVID-19. The sample was peripheral blood. The CDR3 nucleotides are TGTGCCAGTAGTGCAGGGTACCGTGGCTACACCTTC. Translation: CASSAGYRGYTF.